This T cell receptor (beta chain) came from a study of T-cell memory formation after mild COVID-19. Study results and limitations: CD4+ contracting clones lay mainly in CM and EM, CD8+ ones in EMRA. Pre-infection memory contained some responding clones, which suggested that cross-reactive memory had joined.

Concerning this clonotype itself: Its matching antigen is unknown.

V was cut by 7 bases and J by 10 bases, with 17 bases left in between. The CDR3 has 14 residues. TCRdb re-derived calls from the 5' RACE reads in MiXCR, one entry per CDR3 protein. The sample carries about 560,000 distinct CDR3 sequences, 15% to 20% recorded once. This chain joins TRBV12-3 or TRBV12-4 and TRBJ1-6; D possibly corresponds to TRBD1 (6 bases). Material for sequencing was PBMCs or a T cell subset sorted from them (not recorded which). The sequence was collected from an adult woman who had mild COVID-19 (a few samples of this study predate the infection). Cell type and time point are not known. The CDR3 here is CASTSGQLASPLHF. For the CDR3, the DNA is TGTGCCAGCACCTCAGGACAGCTGGCCTCACCCCTCCACTTT.